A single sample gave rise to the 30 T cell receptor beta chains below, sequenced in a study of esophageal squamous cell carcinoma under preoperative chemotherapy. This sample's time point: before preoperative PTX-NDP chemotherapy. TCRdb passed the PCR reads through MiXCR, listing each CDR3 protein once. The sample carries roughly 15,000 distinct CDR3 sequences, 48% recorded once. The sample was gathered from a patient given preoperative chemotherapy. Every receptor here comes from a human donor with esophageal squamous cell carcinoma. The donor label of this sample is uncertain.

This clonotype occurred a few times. The CDR3 DNA follows: TGTGCCAGCAGCGTATCAACAGGGGGGGGCACAGATACGCAGTATTTT. This sequence encodes CASSVSTGGGTDTQYF. The V call is TRBV6-1, the J call TRBJ2-3, with D possibly matching TRBD1 (8 bases). The V end was cut by 6 bases, the J end by 1 base, with 17 bases between. The CDR3 consists of 16 residues. Germline V lookup: CDR1 MNHNS, CDR2 SASEGT.

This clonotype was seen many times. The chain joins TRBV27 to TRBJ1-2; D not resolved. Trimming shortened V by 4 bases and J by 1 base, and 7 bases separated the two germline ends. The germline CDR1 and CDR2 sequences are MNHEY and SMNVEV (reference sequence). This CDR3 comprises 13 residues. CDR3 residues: CASSSAFNYGYTF. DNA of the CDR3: TGTGCCAGCAGTTCCGCGTTTAACTATGGCTACACCTTC.

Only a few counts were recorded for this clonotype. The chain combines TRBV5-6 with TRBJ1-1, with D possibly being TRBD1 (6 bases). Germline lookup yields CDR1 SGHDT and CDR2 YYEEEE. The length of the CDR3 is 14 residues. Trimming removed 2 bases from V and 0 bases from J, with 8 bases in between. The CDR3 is CASSLDRMNTEAFF. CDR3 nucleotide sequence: TGTGCCAGCAGCTTAGACAGGATGAACACTGAAGCTTTCTTT.

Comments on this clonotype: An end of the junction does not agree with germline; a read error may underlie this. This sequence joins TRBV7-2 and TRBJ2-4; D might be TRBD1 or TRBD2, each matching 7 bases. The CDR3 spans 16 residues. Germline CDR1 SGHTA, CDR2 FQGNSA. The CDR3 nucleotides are TGTGTCAGCAGGTTGGGGGGGGGACAGATTAAAGACACCCAGTACTTC. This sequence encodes CVSRLGGGQIKDTQYF.

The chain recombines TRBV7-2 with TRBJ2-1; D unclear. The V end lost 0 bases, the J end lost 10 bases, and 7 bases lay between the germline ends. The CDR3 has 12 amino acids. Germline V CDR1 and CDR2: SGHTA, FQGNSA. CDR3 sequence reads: CASSLAQSEQFF. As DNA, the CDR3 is TGTGCCAGCAGCTTAGCGCAGAGCGAGCAGTTCTTC. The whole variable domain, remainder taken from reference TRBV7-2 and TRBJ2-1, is GAGVSQSPSNKVTEKGKDVELRCDPISGHTALYWYRQSLGQGLEFLIYFQGNSAPDKSGLPSDRFSAERTGGSVSTLTIQRTQQEDSAVYLCASSLAQSEQFFGPGTRLTVL.

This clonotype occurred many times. DNA of the CDR3: TGTGCCAGCAGACCGGGACAGGGTAACACTGAAGCTTTCTTT. Encoded protein: CASRPGQGNTEAFF. The rearrangement links TRBV5-6 to TRBJ1-1, with TRBD1 identical over 9 bases. The V segment lost 5 bases and the J segment 2 bases; nucleotides outside the gene matches: 4. The CDR3 runs to 14 residues. Germline V gene lookup returns CDR1 SGHDT and CDR2 YYEEEE.

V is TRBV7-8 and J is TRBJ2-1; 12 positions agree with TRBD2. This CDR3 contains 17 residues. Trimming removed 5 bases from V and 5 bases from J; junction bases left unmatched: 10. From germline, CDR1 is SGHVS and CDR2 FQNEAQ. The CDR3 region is CASSPSTSGGSHNEQFF. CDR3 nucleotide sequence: TGTGCCAGCAGCCCGTCGACTAGCGGGGGTTCCCACAATGAGCAGTTCTTC. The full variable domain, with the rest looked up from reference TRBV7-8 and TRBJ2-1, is GAGVSQSPRYKVAKRGQDVALRCDPISGHVSLFWYQQALGQGPEFLTYFQNEAQLDKSGLPSDRFFAERPEGSVSTLKIQRTQQEDSAVYLCASSPSTSGGSHNEQFFGPGTRLTVL.

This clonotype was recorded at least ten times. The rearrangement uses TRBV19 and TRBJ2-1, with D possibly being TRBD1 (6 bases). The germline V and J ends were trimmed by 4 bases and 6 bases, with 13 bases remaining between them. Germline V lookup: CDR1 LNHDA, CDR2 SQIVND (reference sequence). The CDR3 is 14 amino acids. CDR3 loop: CASSTSGTTNEQFF. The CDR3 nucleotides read TGTGCCAGTAGTACCTCCGGGACAACCAATGAGCAGTTCTTC.

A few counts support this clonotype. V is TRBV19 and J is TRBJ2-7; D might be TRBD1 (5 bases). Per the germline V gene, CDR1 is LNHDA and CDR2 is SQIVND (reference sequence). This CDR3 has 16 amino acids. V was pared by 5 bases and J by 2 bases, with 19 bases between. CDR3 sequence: CASSRLTTDTTYEQYF. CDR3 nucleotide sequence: TGTGCCAGTAGTCGCCTGACGACAGACACTACCTACGAGCAGTACTTC.

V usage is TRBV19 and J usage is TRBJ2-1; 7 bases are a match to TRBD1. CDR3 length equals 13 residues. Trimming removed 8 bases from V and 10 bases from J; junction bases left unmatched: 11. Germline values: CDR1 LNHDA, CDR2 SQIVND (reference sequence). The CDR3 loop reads CASAEGARGEQFF. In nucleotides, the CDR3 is TGTGCCAGTGCCGAGGGGGCGCGAGGCGAGCAGTTCTTC.

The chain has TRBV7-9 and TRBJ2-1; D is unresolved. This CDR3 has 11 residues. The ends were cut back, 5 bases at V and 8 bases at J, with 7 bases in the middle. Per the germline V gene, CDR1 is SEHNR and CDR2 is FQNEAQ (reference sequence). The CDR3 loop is CASSPGHEQFF. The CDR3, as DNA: TGTGCCAGCAGCCCCGGCCATGAGCAGTTCTTC. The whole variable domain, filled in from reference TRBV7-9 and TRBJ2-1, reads DTGVSQNPRHKITKRGQNVTFRCDPISEHNRLYWYRQTLGQGPEFLTYFQNEAQLEKSRLLSDRFSAERPKGSFSTLEIQRTEQGDSAMYLCASSPGHEQFFGPGTRLTVL.

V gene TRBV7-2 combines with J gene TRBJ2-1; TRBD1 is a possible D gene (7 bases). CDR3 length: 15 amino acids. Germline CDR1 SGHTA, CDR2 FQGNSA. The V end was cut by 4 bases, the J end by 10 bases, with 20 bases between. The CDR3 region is CASSSTGWERAEQFF. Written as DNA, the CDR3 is TGTGCCAGCAGCTCGACAGGGTGGGAGCGGGCCGAGCAGTTCTTC.

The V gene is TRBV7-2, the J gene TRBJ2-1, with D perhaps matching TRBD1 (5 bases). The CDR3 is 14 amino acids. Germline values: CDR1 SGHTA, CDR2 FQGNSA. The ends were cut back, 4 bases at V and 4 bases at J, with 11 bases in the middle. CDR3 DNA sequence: TGTGCCAGCAGCTCCTGGACAATTTACAATGAGCAGTTCTTC. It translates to CASSSWTIYNEQFF. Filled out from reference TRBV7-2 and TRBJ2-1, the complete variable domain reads GAGVSQSPSNKVTEKGKDVELRCDPISGHTALYWYRQSLGQGLEFLIYFQGNSAPDKSGLPSDRFSAERTGGSVSTLTIQRTQQEDSAVYLCASSSWTIYNEQFFGPGTRLTVL.

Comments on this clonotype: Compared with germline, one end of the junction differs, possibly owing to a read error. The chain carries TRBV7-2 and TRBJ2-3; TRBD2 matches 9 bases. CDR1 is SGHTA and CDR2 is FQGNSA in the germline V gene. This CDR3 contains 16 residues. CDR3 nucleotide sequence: TGTGCCAGCAGCGTAGCTGGACTAGCGAGCACAGATACGCAGTATTTT. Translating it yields CASSVAGLASTDTQYF.

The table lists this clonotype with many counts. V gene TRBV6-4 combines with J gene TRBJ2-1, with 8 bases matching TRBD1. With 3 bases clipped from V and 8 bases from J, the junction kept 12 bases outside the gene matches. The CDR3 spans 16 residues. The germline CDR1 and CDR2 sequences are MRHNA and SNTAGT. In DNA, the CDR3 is TGTGCCAGCAGTGAATTGGGGACAGGATATTTCGATGAGCAGTTCTTC. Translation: CASSELGTGYFDEQFF.

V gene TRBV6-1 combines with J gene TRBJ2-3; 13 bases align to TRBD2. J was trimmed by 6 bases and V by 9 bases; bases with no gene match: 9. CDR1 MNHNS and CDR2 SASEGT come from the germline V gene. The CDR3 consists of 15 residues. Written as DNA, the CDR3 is TGTGCCAGTCTAAAACTAGCGGGGGGGGGGGATACGCAGTATTTT. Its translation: CASLKLAGGGDTQYF.

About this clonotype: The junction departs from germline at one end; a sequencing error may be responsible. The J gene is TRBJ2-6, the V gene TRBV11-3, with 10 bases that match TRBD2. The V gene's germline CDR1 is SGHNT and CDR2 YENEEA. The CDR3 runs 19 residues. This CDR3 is CASSSGRSGRGTGANVQSF. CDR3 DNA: TGTGCCAGCAGCTCCGGGAGGAGCGGGAGGGGGACTGGGGCCAACGTGCAGTCCTTC.

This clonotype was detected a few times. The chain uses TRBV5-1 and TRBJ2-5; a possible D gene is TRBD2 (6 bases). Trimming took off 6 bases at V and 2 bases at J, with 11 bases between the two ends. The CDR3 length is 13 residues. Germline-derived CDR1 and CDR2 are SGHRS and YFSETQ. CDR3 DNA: TGCGCCAGCAACGGGGGAAATCAAGAGACCCAGTACTTC. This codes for CASNGGNQETQYF.

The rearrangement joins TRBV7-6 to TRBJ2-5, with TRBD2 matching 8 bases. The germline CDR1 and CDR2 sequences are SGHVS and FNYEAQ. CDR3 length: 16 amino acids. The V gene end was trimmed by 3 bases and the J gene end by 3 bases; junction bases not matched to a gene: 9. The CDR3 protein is CASSLSGLAGKETQYF. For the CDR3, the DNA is TGTGCCAGCAGCTTGTCGGGGCTAGCGGGTAAAGAGACCCAGTACTTC.

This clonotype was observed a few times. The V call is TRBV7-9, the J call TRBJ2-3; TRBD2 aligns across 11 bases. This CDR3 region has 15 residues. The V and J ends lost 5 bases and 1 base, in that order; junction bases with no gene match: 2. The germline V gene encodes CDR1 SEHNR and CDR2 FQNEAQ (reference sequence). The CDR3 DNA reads TGTGCCAGCAGCCTGACTAGCGGGGGCACAGATACGCAGTATTTT. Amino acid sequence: CASSLTSGGTDTQYF.

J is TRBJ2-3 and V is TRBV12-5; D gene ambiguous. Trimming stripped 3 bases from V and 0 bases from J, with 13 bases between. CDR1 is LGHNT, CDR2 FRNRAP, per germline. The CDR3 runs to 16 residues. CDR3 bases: TGTGCTAGTGGTTTCCCGCGAGCTATTAGCACAGATACGCAGTATTTT. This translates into CASGFPRAISTDTQYF.

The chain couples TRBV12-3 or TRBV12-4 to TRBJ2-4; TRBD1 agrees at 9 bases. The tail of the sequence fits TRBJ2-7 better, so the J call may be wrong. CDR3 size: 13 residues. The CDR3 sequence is CASSIRTGDEQYF. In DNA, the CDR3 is TGTGCCAGCAGTATACGGACAGGGGACGAGCAGTACTTC.

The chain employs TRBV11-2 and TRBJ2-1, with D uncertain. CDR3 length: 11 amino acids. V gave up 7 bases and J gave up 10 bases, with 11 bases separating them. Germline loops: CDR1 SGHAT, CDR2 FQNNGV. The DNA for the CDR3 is TGTGCCAGCACCCACACTGAGGAGCAGTTCTTC. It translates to CASTHTEEQFF.

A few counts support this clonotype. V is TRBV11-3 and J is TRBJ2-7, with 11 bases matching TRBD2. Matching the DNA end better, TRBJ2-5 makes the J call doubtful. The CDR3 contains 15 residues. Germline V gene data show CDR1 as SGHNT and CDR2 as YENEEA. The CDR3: CASSPGTSGPETQYF. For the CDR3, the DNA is TGTGCCAGCAGCCCAGGGACTAGCGGCCCAGAGACCCAGTACTTC.

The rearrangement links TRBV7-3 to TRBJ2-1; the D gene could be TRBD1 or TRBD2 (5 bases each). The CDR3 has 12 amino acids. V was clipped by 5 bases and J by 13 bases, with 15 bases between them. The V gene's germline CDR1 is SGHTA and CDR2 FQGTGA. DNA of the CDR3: TGTGCCAGCAGCACAGAACTAGGGGCCCAGTTCTTC. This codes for CASSTELGAQFF. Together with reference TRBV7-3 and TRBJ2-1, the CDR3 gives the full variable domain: GAGVSQTPSNKVTEKGKYVELRCDPISGHTALYWYRQSLGQGPEFLIYFQGTGAADDSGLPNDRFFAVRPEGSVSTLKIQRTERGDSAVYLCASSTELGAQFFGPGTRLTVL.

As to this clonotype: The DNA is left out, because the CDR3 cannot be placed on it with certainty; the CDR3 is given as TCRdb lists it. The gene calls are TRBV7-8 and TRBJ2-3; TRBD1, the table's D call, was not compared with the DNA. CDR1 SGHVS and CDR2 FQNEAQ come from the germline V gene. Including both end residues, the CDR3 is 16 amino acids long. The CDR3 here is CACSSWGRGSTDTQYF.

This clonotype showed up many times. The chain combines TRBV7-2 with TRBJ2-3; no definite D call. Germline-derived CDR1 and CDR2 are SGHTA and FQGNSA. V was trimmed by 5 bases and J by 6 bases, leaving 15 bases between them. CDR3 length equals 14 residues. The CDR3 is CASSNGPSTDTQYF. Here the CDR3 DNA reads TGTGCCAGCAGCAACGGGCCTTCTACGGATACGCAGTATTTT.

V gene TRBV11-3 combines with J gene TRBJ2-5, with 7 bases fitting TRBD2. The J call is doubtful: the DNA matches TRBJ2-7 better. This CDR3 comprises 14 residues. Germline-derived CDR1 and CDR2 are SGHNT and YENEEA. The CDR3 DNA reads TGTGCCAGCAGCTTAGATCGGACTAGCTACGAGCAGTACTTC. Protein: CASSLDRTSYEQYF.

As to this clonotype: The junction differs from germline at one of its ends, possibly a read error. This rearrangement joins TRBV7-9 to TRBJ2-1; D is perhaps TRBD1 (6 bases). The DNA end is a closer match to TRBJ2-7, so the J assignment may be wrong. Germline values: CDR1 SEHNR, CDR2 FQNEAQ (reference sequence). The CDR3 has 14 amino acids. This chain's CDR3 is CANSLRGISYEQYF. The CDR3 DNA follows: TGTGCCAACAGCTTAAGGGGGATTTCCTACGAGCAGTACTTC.

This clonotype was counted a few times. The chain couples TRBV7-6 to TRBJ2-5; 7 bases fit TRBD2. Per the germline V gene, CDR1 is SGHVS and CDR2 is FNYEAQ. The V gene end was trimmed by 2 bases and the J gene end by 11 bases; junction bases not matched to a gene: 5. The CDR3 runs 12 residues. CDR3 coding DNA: TGTGCCAGCAGCTTACCAGGGCGGGAGCAGTACTTC. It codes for CASSLPGREQYF.